Sequencing of this T cell receptor beta chain was carried out in a study of blood T cell repertoires in COVID-19. The germline V gene has CDR1 SGHNT and CDR2 YYREEE (reference sequence). This CDR3 contains 17 residues. Trimming took 3 bases from V and 1 from J; bases not matched to a gene: 10. Source study methods: Scientists estimated how many nucleated cells there were by amplifying reference gene primers. Only in-frame clones appear in the TCRdb table, and some are missing; sequencing was by immunoSEQ multiplex PCR. D and trimming come from the DNA, and the V and J calls and clone size come from that table. The repertoire consists of 150,000 to 200,000 clones, with approximately 87% occurring once and the leading ten covering 15% to 20%.

The chain is built from TRBV5-4 and TRBJ2-3; 8 nucleotides line up with TRBD2. The receptor was derived from a person aged 70 to 80 with COVID-19, enrolled during active disease. Sample: peripheral blood. The CDR3 DNA reads as TGTGCCAGCAGCTCCGGGGGGCGGGGGGCAGGCACAGATACGCAGTATTTT. Translated, it gives CASSSGGRGAGTDTQYF. The variable domain in full, completed from reference TRBV5-4 and TRBJ2-3, reads ETGVTQSPTHLIKTRGQQVTLRCSSQSGHNTVSWYQQALGQGPQFIFQYYREEENGRGNFPPRFSGLQFPNYSSELNVNALELDDSALYLCASSSGGRGAGTDTQYFGPGTRLTVL.